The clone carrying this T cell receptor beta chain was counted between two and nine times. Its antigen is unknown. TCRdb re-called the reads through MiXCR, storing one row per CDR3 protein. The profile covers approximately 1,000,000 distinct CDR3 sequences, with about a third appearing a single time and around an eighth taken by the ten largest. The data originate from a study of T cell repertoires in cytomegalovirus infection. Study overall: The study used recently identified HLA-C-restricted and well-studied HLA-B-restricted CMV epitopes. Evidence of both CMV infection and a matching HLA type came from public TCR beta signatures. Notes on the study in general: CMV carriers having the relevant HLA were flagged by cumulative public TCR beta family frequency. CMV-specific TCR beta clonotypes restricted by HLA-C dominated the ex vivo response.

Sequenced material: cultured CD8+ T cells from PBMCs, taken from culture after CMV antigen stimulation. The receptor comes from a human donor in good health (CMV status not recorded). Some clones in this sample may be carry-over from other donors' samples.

CDR3 nucleotide sequence: TGTGCCAGCAGTCCGAGTGGGGGACAGGGGATCTCGGAGACCCAGTACTTC. Translating it yields CASSPSGGQGISETQYF. V gene TRBV12-3 or TRBV12-4 combines with J gene TRBJ2-5; TRBD1 matches at 10 bases. There are 17 residues in the CDR3. Trimming at V came to 5 bases and at J to 5 bases, leaving 14 bases not matched to a gene.